This TCR beta chain was obtained from a study of beta chain features in type 1 diabetes. Study-wide points: Fewer junction insertions and more nucleotide deletions appeared in type 1 diabetes patients. Patients with Type 1 diabetes showed moderately but significantly shorter TCRB CDR3s in all four CD4+ subsets.

The study reverse transcribed the entire isolated RNA, so it sequenced expressed TCRB transcripts. Sequenced by immunoSEQ multiplex PCR; TCRdb stores in-frame clones only, minus some. The sample holds 640,000 or so clones; about 14% are singletons and the top ten take roughly 0.04%. The table lists this clone with a few counts. Its antigen is unknown. The V gene's germline CDR1 is MNHNY and CDR2 SVGAGI (reference sequence). This CDR3 is 15 amino acids long. V shed 2 bases and J 3 bases; nucleotides not matched to a gene: 6. This sequence was found in a man in his late teens or twenties with type 1 diabetes. Sequences were obtained from naive CD4+ T cells from blood. The chain combines TRBV6-6 with TRBJ1-1; 7 bases map to TRBD1. The CDR3 is CASSYRAGGYTEAFF. The CDR3 DNA reads TGTGCCAGCAGTTACCGGGCAGGGGGTTACACTGAAGCTTTCTTT.